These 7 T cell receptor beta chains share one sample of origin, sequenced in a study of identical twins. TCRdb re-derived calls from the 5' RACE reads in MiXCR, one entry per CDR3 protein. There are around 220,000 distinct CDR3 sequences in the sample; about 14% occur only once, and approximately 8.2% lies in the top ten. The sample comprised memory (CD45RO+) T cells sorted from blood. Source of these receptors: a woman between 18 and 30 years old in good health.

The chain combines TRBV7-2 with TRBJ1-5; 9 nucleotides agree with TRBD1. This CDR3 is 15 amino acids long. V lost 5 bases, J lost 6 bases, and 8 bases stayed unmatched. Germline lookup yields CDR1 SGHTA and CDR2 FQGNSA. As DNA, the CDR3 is TGTGCCAGCAGCCGGGGACAGGGTCTTGGTCAGCCCCAGCATTTT. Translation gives CASSRGQGLGQPQHF.

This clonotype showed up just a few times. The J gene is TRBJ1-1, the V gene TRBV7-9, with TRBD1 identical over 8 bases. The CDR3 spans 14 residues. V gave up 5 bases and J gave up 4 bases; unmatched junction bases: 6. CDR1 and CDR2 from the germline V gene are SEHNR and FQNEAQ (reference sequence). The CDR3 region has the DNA TGTGCCAGCAGCCGAGGACAGGGATCCACTGAAGCTTTCTTT. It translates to CASSRGQGSTEAFF. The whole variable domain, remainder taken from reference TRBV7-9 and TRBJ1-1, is DTGVSQNPRHKITKRGQNVTFRCDPISEHNRLYWYRQTLGQGPEFLTYFQNEAQLEKSRLLSDRFSAERPKGSFSTLEIQRTEQGDSAMYLCASSRGQGSTEAFFGQGTRLTVV.

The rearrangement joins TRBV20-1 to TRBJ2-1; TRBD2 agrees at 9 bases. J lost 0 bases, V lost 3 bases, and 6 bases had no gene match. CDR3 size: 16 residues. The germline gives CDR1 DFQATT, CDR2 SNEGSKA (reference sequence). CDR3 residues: CSASTSGLSSYNEQFF. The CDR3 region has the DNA TGCAGTGCTAGTACTAGCGGGCTTAGCTCCTACAATGAGCAGTTCTTC.

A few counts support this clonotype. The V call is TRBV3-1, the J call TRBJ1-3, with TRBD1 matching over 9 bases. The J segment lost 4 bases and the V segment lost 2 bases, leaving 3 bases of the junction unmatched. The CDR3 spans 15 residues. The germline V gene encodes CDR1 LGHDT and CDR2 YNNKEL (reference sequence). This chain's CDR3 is CASSQPGQGGNTIYF. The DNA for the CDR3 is TGTGCCAGCAGCCAACCCGGACAGGGGGGAAACACCATATATTTT.

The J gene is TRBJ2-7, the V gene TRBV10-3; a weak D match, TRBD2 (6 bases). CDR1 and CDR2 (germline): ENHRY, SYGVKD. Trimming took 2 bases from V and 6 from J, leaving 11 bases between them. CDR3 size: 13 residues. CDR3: CAISEQVGGEQYF. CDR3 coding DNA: TGTGCCATCAGTGAGCAAGTCGGGGGCGAGCAGTACTTC.

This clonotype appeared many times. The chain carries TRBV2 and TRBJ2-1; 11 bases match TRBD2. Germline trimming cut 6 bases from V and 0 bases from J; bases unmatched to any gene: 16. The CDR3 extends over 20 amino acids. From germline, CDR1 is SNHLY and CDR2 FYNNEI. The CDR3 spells CASRDDGAGLADSSYNEQFF. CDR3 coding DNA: TGTGCCAGCAGGGATGACGGAGCGGGACTAGCGGACAGCTCCTACAATGAGCAGTTCTTC.

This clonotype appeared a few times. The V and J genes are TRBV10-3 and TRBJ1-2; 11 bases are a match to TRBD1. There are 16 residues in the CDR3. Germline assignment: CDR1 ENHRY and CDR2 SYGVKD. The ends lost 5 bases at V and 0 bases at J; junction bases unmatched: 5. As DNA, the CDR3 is TGTGCCATCAGTCTGGACAGGGGGCCGACTAACTATGGCTACACCTTC. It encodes CAISLDRGPTNYGYTF.